This T cell receptor (beta chain) originates from a study of CD4 T cells in relation to SARS-CoV-2 and coronaviruses. Points from the study as a whole: This crossreactivity analysis covered spike protein alone, no other viral proteins.

V lost 3 bases and J lost 3; bases outside the gene matches: 6. CDR1 is LNHDA and CDR2 is SQIVND in the germline V gene (reference sequence). The CDR3 has 15 residues. CD4+ T cells from unexposed donors were obtained before the COVID-19 pandemic (2011-2018). CD4+ T cells were isolated from the cells after roughly 11 days of culture. Unexposed-donor CD4+ T cells were probed with SARS-CoV-2 S/N and four cold-coronavirus spikes, cells permitting. Of note for this clone: Antigen specificity is unknown.

Sequenced by immunoSEQ multiplex PCR; TCRdb stores in-frame clones only, minus some. Found here are approximately 27,000 clones, about 75% of them singletons; the top ten hold about an eighth. The sequence was collected from a human donor in good health. Sequencing used CD4+ T cells from PBMCs, cultured in vitro. This chain connects TRBV19 to TRBJ2-7; TRBD1 aligns across 9 bases. The DNA for the CDR3 is TGTGCCAGTAGTATCAGAACAGGGGGCGGCTACGAGCAGTACTTC. Translation gives CASSIRTGGGYEQYF.